This T cell receptor beta chain was identified during a study of PD-1 blockade in classical Hodgkin lymphoma. Across the whole study: Intravenous nivolumab at 3 mg/kg was given to patients every 2 weeks. General study results and limits: Newly diagnosed patients reportedly had lower baseline TCR diversity than healthy donors.

The repertoire was sequenced with immunoSEQ multiplex PCR; TCRdb's copy has only in-frame clones and lacks some. The top ten clones hold 9.2% of a sample with about 150,000 clones, about 78% of them seen once. This clone was counted between two and nine times. What it binds is unknown. Relapses following autologous stem cell transplantation were seen in all patients, with brentuximab vedotin exposure varying. The best responses consisted of complete response, partial response or progressive disease. Germline V lookup: CDR1 SGHDT, CDR2 YYEEEE. The CDR3 is 12 amino acids. Deletions cut 2 bases from V and 8 bases from J, with 8 bases between.

This sequence originates from a human donor with classical Hodgkin lymphoma. Sequenced here: peripheral blood mononuclear cells (PBMCs), sampled before the second cycle of nivolumab. The V call is TRBV5-6, the J call TRBJ2-1; D unclear. The CDR3 nucleotides are TGTGCCAGCAGCTTCAAAGGCGATGAGCAGTTCTTC. This sequence encodes CASSFKGDEQFF. Full variable domain (remainder filled in from reference TRBV5-6 and TRBJ2-1): DAGVTQSPTHLIKTRGQQVTLRCSPKSGHDTVSWYQQALGQGPQFIFQYYEEEERQRGNFPDRFSGHQFPNYSSELNVNALLLGDSALYLCASSFKGDEQFFGPGTRLTVL.